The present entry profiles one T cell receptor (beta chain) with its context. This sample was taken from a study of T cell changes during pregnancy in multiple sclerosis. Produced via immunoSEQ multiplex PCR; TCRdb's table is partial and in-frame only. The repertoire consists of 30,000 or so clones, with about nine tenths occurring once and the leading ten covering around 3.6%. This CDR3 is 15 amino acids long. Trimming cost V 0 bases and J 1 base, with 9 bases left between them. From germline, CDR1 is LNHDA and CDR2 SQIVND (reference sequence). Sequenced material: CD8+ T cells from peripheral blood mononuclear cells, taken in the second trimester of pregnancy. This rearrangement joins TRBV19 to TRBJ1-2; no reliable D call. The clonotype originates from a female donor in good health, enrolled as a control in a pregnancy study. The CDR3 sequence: CASSIEAGFNYGYTF. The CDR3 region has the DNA TGTGCCAGTAGTATAGAGGCAGGATTTAACTATGGCTACACCTTC.